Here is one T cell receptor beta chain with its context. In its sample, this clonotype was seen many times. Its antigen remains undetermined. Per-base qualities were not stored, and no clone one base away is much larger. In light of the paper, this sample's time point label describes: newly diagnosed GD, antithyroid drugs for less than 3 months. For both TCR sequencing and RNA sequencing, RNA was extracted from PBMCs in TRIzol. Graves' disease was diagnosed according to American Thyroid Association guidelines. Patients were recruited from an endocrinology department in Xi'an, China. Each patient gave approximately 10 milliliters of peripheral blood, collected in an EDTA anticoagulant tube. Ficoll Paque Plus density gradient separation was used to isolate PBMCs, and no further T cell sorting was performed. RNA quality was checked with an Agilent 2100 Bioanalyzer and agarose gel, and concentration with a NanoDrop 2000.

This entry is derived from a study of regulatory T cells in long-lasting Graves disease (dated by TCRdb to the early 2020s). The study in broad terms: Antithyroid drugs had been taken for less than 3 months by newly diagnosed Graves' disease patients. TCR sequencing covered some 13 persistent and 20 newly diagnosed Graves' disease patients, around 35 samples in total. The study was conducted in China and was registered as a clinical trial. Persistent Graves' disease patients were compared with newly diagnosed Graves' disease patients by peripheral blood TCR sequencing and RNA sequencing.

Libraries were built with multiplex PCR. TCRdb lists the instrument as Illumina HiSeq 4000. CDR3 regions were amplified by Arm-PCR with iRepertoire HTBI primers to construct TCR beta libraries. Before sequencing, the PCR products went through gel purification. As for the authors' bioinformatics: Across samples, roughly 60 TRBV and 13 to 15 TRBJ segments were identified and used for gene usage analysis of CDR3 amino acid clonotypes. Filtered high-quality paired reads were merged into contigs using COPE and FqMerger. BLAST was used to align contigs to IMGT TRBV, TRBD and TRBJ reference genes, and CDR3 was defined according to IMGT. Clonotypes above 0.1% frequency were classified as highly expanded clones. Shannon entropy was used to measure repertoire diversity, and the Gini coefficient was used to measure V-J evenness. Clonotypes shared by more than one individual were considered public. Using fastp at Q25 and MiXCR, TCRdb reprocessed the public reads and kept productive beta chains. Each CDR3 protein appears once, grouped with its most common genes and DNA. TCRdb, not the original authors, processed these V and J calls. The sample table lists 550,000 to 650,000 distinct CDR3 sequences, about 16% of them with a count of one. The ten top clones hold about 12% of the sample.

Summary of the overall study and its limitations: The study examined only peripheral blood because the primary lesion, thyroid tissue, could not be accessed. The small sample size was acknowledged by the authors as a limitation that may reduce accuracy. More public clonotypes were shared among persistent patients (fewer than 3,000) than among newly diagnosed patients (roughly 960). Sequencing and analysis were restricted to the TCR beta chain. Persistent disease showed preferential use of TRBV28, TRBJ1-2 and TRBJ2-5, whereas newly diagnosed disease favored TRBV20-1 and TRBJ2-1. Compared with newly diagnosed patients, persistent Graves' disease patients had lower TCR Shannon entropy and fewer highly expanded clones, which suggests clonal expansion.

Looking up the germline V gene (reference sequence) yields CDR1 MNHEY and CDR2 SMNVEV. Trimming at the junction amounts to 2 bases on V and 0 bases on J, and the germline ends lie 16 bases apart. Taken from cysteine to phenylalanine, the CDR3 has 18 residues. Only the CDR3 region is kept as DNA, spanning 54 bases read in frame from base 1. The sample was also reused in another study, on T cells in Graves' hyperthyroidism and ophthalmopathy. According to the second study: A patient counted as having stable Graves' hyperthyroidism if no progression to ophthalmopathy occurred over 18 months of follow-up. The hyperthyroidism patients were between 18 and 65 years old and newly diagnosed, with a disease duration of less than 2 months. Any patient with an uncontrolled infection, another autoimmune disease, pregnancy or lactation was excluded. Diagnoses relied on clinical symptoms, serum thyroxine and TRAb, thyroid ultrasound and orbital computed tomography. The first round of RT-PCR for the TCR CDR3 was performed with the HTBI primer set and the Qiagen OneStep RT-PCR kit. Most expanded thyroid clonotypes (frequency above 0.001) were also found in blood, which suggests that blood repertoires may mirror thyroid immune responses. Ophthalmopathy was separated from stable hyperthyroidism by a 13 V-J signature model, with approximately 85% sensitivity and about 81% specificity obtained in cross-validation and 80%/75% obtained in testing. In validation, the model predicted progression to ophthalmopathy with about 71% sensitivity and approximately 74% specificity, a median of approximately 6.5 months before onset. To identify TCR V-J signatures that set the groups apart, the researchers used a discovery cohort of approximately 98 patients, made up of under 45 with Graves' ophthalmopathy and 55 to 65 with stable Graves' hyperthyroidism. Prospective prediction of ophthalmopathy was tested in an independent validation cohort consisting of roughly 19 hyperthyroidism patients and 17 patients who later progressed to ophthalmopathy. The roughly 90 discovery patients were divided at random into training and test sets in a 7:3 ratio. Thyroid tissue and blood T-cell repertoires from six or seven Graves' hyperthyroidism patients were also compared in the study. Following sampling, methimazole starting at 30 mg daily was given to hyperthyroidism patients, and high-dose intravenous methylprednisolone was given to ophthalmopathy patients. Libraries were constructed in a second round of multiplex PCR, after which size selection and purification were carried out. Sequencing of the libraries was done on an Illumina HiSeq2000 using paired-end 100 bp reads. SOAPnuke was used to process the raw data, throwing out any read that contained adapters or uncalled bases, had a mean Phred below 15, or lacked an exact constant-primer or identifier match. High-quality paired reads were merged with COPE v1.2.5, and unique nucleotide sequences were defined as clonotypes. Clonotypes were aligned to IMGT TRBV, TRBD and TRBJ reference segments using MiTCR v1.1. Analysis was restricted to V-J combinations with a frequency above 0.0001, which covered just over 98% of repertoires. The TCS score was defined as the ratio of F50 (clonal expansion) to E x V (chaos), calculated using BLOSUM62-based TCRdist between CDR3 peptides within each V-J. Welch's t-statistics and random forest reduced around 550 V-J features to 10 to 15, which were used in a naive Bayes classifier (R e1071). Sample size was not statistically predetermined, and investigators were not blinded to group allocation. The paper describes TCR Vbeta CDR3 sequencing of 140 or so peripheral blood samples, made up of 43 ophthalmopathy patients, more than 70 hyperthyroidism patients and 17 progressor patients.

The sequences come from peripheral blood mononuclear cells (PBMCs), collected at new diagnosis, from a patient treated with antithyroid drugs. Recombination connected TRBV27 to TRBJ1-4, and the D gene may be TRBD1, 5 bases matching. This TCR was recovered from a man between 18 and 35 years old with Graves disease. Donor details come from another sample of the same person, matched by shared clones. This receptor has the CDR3 CASSLEADRYATNEKLFF. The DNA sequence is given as TGTGCCAGCAGTTTAGAGGCCGACAGATATGCAACTAATGAAAAACTGTTTTTT. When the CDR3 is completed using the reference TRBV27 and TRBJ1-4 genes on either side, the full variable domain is EAQVTQNPRYLITVTGKKLTVTCSQNMNHEYMSWYRQDPGLGLRQIYYSMNVEVTDKGDVPEGYKVSRKEKRNFPLILESPSPNQTSLYFCASSLEADRYATNEKLFFGSGTQLSVL.